This entry lists 16 T cell receptor beta chains sequenced from one sample in a study of cytomegalovirus exposure and HLA in healthy donors. PCR primers comprised 60 Vbeta and 13 Jbeta primers. Profiled with immunoSEQ multiplex PCR; TCRdb holds only in-frame clones, not every one. The sample yields around 150,000 clones, approximately 80% seen once. Sequencing was performed on PBMCs. The receptors here all came from a young man in good health and CMV-seropositive.

This clone turned up a few times. The genes are TRBV7-9 and TRBJ2-7; 7 bases agree with TRBD1. The CDR3 has 15 residues. Germline CDR1 SEHNR, CDR2 FQNEAQ (reference sequence). With 3 bases clipped from V and 5 bases from J, the junction kept 10 bases outside the gene matches. DNA of the CDR3: TGTGCCAGCAGCTTGATCATTGGACAGGTCGACGAGCAGTACTTC. Translating gives CASSLIIGQVDEQYF.

The CDR3 is CASSIPLTGAYEQYF. The CDR3, as DNA: TGTGCCAGTAGTATTCCCTTAACAGGGGCCTACGAGCAGTACTTC. V is TRBV19 and J is TRBJ2-7; TRBD1 aligns across 7 bases. Germline lookup yields CDR1 LNHDA and CDR2 SQIVND (reference sequence). V was pared by 3 bases and J by 2 bases, with 7 bases of the junction left unmatched. This CDR3 has 15 residues.

The rearrangement links TRBV6-1 to TRBJ1-4, with D unresolved. Germline-derived CDR1 and CDR2 are MNHNS and SASEGT. V was clipped by 5 bases and J by 5 bases, with 18 bases between them. The CDR3 covers 16 residues. CDR3 protein: CASSKGRGATNEKLFF. CDR3 DNA: TGTGCCAGCAGTAAAGGGCGGGGAGCGACCAATGAAAAACTGTTTTTT.

The chain recombines TRBV5-5 with TRBJ2-7, with TRBD1 matching 9 bases. The CDR3 runs to 18 residues. CDR1 is SGHKS, CDR2 YYEKEE, per germline (reference sequence). The V segment lost 1 base and the J segment 3 bases; nucleotides outside the gene matches: 14. The CDR3 is CASSLSPTPGQGLYEQYF. The DNA of the CDR3 is TGTGCCAGCAGCTTGTCGCCGACTCCGGGACAGGGACTCTACGAGCAGTACTTC.

CDR3 sequence reads: CASSFWSGDHEQYF. CDR3 nucleotides: TGTGCCAGCAGTTTTTGGTCGGGGGACCACGAGCAGTACTTC. The V call is TRBV28, the J call TRBJ2-7, with a tentative D call TRBD2 (6 bases). V lost 3 bases, J lost 5 bases, and 14 bases lay in between. The CDR3 sequence is 14 residues long. CDR1 MDHEN and CDR2 SYDVKM come from the germline V gene. Based on the CDR3 plus reference TRBV28 and TRBJ2-7, the full variable domain is DVKVTQSSRYLVKRTGEKVFLECVQDMDHENMFWYRQDPGLGLRLIYFSYDVKMKEKGDIPEGYSVSREKKERFSLILESASTNQTSMYLCASSFWSGDHEQYFGPGTRLTVT.

CDR3 bases: TGTGCCAGCAGCTTAGTACAGAACACCGGGGAGCTGTTTTTT. As protein: CASSLVQNTGELFF. The V gene is TRBV7-6, the J gene TRBJ2-2, with no clear D. The V gene's germline CDR1 is SGHVS and CDR2 FNYEAQ. The germline V and J ends were trimmed by 1 base and 1 base, with 4 bases remaining between them. The CDR3 loop spans 14 amino acids. The entire variable domain, with the rest obtained from reference TRBV7-6 and TRBJ2-2, is as follows: GAGVSQSPRYKVTKRGQDVALRCDPISGHVSLYWYRQALGQGPEFLTYFNYEAQQDKSGLPNDRFSAERPEGSISTLTIQRTEQRDSAMYRCASSLVQNTGELFFGEGSRLTVL.

This clone was counted a single time. The chain employs TRBV6-6 and TRBJ1-3, with 7 bases fitting TRBD1. The CDR3 covers 13 residues. V was pared by 4 bases and J by 8 bases, with 5 bases of the junction left unmatched. Looked up from germline, CDR1 is MNHNY and CDR2 is SVGAGI (reference sequence). The CDR3 nucleotides read TGTGCCAGCAGTTTAGGACAGGCGGACACCATATATTTT. Encoded protein: CASSLGQADTIYF.

The gene calls are TRBV29-1 and TRBJ2-5; tentative D call: TRBD2 (7 bases). V was shortened by 7 bases and J by 5 bases, with 20 bases between the two germline ends. Germline V gene sequence: CDR1 SQVTM, CDR2 ANQGSEA. The CDR3 consists of 14 residues. Here the CDR3 reads CSAGGRRTGETQYF. The CDR3 region has the DNA TGCAGCGCCGGGGGGCGGCGCACGGGGGAGACCCAGTACTTC.

The rearrangement joins TRBV5-8 to TRBJ1-6; 8 nucleotides match TRBD1. With 4 bases clipped from V and 7 bases from J, the junction kept 1 base outside the gene matches. This CDR3 has 13 residues. CDR1 and CDR2 from the germline V gene are SGHTS and YDEGEE. As DNA, the CDR3 is TGTGCCAGCAGCCGGGACAGGAATTCACCCCTCCACTTT. This codes for CASSRDRNSPLHF.

The chain carries TRBV4-3 and TRBJ2-5, with D maybe TRBD2 (5 bases). The CDR3 sequence is 12 residues long. V gave up 3 bases and J gave up 7 bases, with 9 bases separating them. Germline V gives CDR1 LGHNA, CDR2 YSLEER. The DNA of the CDR3 is TGCGCCAGCAGCCAGGCAGGAGGGACCCAGTACTTC. It is translated as CASSQAGGTQYF.

The chain couples TRBV6-1 to TRBJ2-7, with 8 bases fitting TRBD1. Unmatched junction bases numbered 2, after V lost 7 bases and J lost 3 bases. The germline CDR1 and CDR2 sequences are MNHNS and SASEGT. CDR3 size: 12 residues. Here the CDR3 DNA reads TGTGCCAGCACGGGACAGGTCTACGAGCAGTACTTC. It specifies CASTGQVYEQYF.

The chain carries TRBV5-1 and TRBJ2-6; the match to TRBD1 covers 8 bases. The germline gives CDR1 SGHRS, CDR2 YFSETQ. This CDR3 comprises 17 residues. With V trimmed by 3 bases and J by 0 bases, 5 bases remained unmatched. Here the CDR3 reads CASSSGTGPSGANVLTF. The CDR3 bases are TGCGCCAGCAGCTCCGGGACAGGCCCCTCTGGGGCCAACGTCCTGACTTTC.

This chain links TRBV6-5 with TRBJ2-7, with D tentatively TRBD1 (6 bases). The germline V and J ends were trimmed by 10 bases and 4 bases, with 14 bases remaining between them. CDR1 and CDR2 from the germline V gene are MNHEY and SVGAGI. The CDR3 length is 12 residues. Here the CDR3 DNA reads TGTGCCACCTGGGGAAGGGGGTACGAGCAGTACTTC. It specifies CATWGRGYEQYF.

This clone was detected a few times. J is TRBJ2-2 and V is TRBV5-1; the match to TRBD1 covers 8 bases. Unmatched junction bases numbered 1, after V lost 0 bases and J lost 6 bases. CDR1 SGHRS and CDR2 YFSETQ come from the germline V gene. The CDR3 has 14 residues. The CDR3 reads CASSLVQGAGELFF. The CDR3 region has the DNA TGCGCCAGCAGCTTGGTACAGGGGGCCGGGGAGCTGTTTTTT.

V usage is TRBV7-2 and J usage is TRBJ2-2; D is possibly TRBD2 (6 bases). Trimming took 3 bases from V and 6 from J, leaving 14 bases between them. This CDR3 has 15 residues. From germline, CDR1 is SGHTA and CDR2 FQGNSA. CDR3 DNA sequence: TGTGCCAGCAGCTTCGGTGGGGAGGTGGCCGGGGAGCTGTTTTTT. This translates into CASSFGGEVAGELFF.

This clone has only a few counts. The gene calls are TRBV6-4 and TRBJ2-3; 14 positions match TRBD2. The CDR3 is made up of 16 amino acids. V gave up 0 bases and J gave up 4 bases; unmatched junction bases: 0. Germline V gene data show CDR1 as MRHNA and CDR2 as SNTAGT. CDR3 sequence (DNA): TGTGCCAGCAGTGACTCGACTAGCGGGGGGGCAGATACGCAGTATTTT. Translation gives CASSDSTSGGADTQYF.